This is a list of T cell receptor beta chains from one sample in a study of blood T cell repertoires in COVID-19. The method was immunoSEQ multiplex PCR; TCRdb's version includes in-frame clones alone and lacks a portion of them. The profile shows around 310,000 clones, approximately 88% of them singletons. The sample comprised PBMCs or T cells enriched from blood (not recorded which). The source is a man aged 25-45 years who had recovered from COVID-19. Both conserved end residues are part of each CDR3.

>TRBV19|TRBJ1-1
CASSIVAVAGISTEAFF
>TRBV7-3|TRBJ1-2
CASSPAGANYGYTF
>TRBV30|TRBJ1-2
CAWERGRGYTF
>TRBV2|TRBJ1-1
CASSEGGSPWGLNTEAFF
>TRBV13|TRBJ2-7
CASSFGTSYEQYF
>TRBV5-1|TRBJ1-1
CASGGQGAGTEAFF
>TRBV2|TRBJ1-4
CASRDQGATNEKLFF
>TRBV5-1|TRBJ2-2
CASSGTSGEGELFF
>TRBV3-1/TRBV3-2|TRBJ1-6
CASSQDVQAPLHF
>TRBV3-1/TRBV3-2|TRBJ2-7
CASSPTQGASEQYF
>TRBV18|TRBJ2-1
CASSSSGRSYNEQFF
>TRBV28|TRBJ1-4
CASSFSSTAPNEKLFF
>TRBV6-6|TRBJ2-2
CASSYGDRELFF
>TRBV10-2|TRBJ1-1
CASSESKPDRGRVAFF
>TRBV7-6|TRBJ2-7
CASSSGQASSYEQYF
>TRBV11-3|TRBJ2-3
CASSLLRGSTDTQYF
>TRBV5-8|TRBJ2-1
CASSLRGSYNEQFF
>TRBV19|TRBJ2-1
CASSALGLAGTSSYNEQFF
>TRBV27|TRBJ1-3
CASSLEGDLRLGNTIYF
>TRBV14|TRBJ2-7
CASSLRQGDEQYF
>TRBV2|TRBJ2-5
CASSRSGGAAGETQYF
>TRBV9|TRBJ2-3
CASSSGTSGGVADTQYF
>TRBV5-4|TRBJ2-1
CASSSTLAGAGRDEQFF
>TRBV29-1|TRBJ2-4
CSVEGRAKNIQYF